The subject of this entry is one T cell receptor (beta chain). This CDR3 is 16 amino acids long. Germline-derived CDR1 and CDR2 are MNHEY and SMNVEV (reference sequence). Between the trimmed V and J ends, which lost 3 bases and 2 bases, there was a span of 16 bases. The data were obtained in a study of blood T cell repertoires in COVID-19. Study-level information: The origin of the acute and convalescent COVID-19 samples was the United States, Italy and Spain. T cells, B-cell-depleted T cells, or PBMCs supplied cDNA or gDNA.

Authors' analysis steps: Estimated nucleated cell counts came from reference gene primer amplification. Produced via immunoSEQ multiplex PCR; TCRdb's table is partial and in-frame only. From that table come the V and J calls and clone size; the DNA was used to work out D and trimming. The sample holds 65,000 to 90,000 clones, more than 70% seen once. This chain joins TRBV27 and TRBJ1-1; no reliable D call. The sample taken for sequencing was peripheral blood. This clonotype was sampled from a man aged 50 or older with active COVID-19. The CDR3 here is CASSFGLGKHNTEAFF. The CDR3 coding sequence is TGTGCCAGCAGTTTCGGTCTCGGGAAGCATAACACTGAAGCTTTCTTT.